The entry below describes one TCR beta chain. The antigen remains undetermined. Germline CDR1 and CDR2: SGHNT and YENEEA. After removal of 4 bases from V and 0 bases from J, the junction contained 2 bases not matched to a gene. The CDR3 is 16 amino acids. The data were taken from a study of cytomegalovirus exposure and HLA in healthy donors. Study results and limitations: Common viral pathogens (according to a later analysis) appeared linked to several of the most significant clusters. 87-base-pair reads could not separate some V segments, including TRBV6-2 and TRBV6-3.

It was with 60 Vbeta and 13 Jbeta primers that the PCR ran. Method: immunoSEQ multiplex PCR; TCRdb's copy keeps in-frame clones and lacks some. The data show more than 100,000 clones, with about 80% seen just once and about 2.6% held by the top ten. The sequenced material came from PBMCs. V is TRBV11-3 and J is TRBJ2-3, with 12 nucleotides matching TRBD2. The clonotype originates from a woman between 40 and 55 years old in good health and CMV-seropositive. In DNA, the CDR3 is TGTGCCAGCAGCTCCGGACTAGCGGGGAGCACAGATACGCAGTATTTT. It codes for CASSSGLAGSTDTQYF.